This entry lists 22 T cell receptor beta chains sequenced from one sample in a study of cytomegalovirus exposure and HLA in healthy donors. Use of 60 Vbeta and 13 Jbeta primers characterized the PCR. The data were produced by immunoSEQ multiplex PCR, yet TCRdb's version contains in-frame clones alone and is incomplete. The table shows 100,000 to 150,000 clones, with approximately 80% occurring only once. The sample consisted of PBMCs. The receptors here all came from a man aged 35-49 years in good health and CMV-seronegative.

In this sample, this clone turned up a few times. J is TRBJ2-1 and V is TRBV20-1, with D possibly being TRBD1 (7 bases). The CDR3 is 11 amino acids. Per the germline V gene, CDR1 is DFQATT and CDR2 is SNEGSKA (reference sequence). As DNA, the CDR3 is TGCAGAGCACAGGGGAGGAATGAGCAGTTCTTC. It encodes CRAQGRNEQFF.

Comments on this clone: Other nucleotide sequences in the sample specify the same CDR3. The V call is TRBV7-9, the J call TRBJ2-2; 10 nucleotides match TRBD1. In germline, CDR1 is SEHNR, CDR2 FQNEAQ (reference sequence). The CDR3 runs 15 residues. V was pared by 5 bases and J by 4 bases, with 4 bases of the junction left unmatched. The CDR3 region has the DNA TGTGCCAGCAGCCCCTGGACAGGGGGCACCGGGGAGCTGTTTTTT. This codes for CASSPWTGGTGELFF.

This chain uses TRBV4-1 with TRBJ1-3; 7 bases match TRBD1. The CDR3 is 17 amino acids. Germline CDR1 is MGHRA and CDR2 is YSYEKL. With V trimmed by 3 bases and J by 4 bases, 12 bases remained unmatched. The CDR3 spells CASSQPQGPTRGNTIYF. CDR3 nucleotide sequence: TGCGCCAGCAGCCAGCCACAGGGGCCCACCCGGGGAAACACCATATATTTT.

This clone showed up just a few times. CDR3 DNA: TGTGCCAGCAGGGGGAGACAGGGATCGAGCAATCAGCCCCAGCATTTT. Translation gives CASRGRQGSSNQPQHF. This chain uses TRBV6-6 with TRBJ1-5; 7 nucleotides agree with TRBD1. V shed 6 bases, J shed 1 base, and the junction held 9 bases outside the gene matches. The CDR3 loop spans 16 amino acids. Germline-derived CDR1 and CDR2 are MNHNY and SVGAGI (reference sequence).

The rearrangement links TRBV28 to TRBJ1-6; the D gene is possibly TRBD1 (5 bases). This CDR3 contains 15 residues. Trimming shortened V by 2 bases and J by 7 bases, and 12 bases separated the two germline ends. Germline V CDR1 and CDR2: MDHEN, SYDVKM. The CDR3 nucleotides are TGTGCCAGCAGTTTAGAATTAGGGGCCAATTCACCCCTCCACTTT. Translation: CASSLELGANSPLHF.

V gene TRBV5-1 combines with J gene TRBJ2-5, with D possibly TRBD2 on 7 matching bases. CDR3 length equals 16 residues. Germline CDR1 reads SGHRS; CDR2 reads YFSETQ. V was cut by 3 bases and J by 3 bases, with 18 bases left in between. The CDR3 loop is CASSSNWQGGEETQYF. Written as DNA, the CDR3 is TGCGCCAGCAGCTCTAATTGGCAAGGGGGGGAAGAGACCCAGTACTTC.

This clone came up once. The genes are TRBV7-3 and TRBJ2-1; 12 nucleotides line up with TRBD2. V lost 5 bases to trimming and J lost 5 bases; unmatched junction nucleotides: 10. Germline assignment: CDR1 SGHTA and CDR2 FQGTGA. CDR3 size: 17 residues. The CDR3 loop is CASSPGLAGSPNNEQFF. The CDR3 nucleotides are TGTGCCAGCAGCCCTGGACTAGCGGGGAGTCCCAACAATGAGCAGTTCTTC.

The chain couples TRBV27 to TRBJ1-2, with D possibly TRBD1 on 5 matching bases. This CDR3 has 15 amino acids. Looked up from germline, CDR1 is MNHEY and CDR2 is SMNVEV (reference sequence). V lost 5 bases to trimming and J lost 3 bases, with 16 bases between them. CDR3 residues: CASSLFQGTDYGYTF. The CDR3 nucleotides are TGTGCCAGCAGTCTTTTTCAGGGAACGGACTATGGCTACACCTTC.

The chain has TRBV28 and TRBJ2-7; 7 positions agree with TRBD1. Trimming took 5 bases from V and 0 from J; bases not matched to a gene: 1. This CDR3 region has 13 residues. Germline CDR1 is MDHEN and CDR2 is SYDVKM. The DNA for the CDR3 is TGTGCCAGCAGTAGGGGGCTCTCCTACGAGCAGTACTTC. As protein: CASSRGLSYEQYF.

The chain couples TRBV18 to TRBJ2-4; tentative D call: TRBD1 (6 bases). Germline-derived CDR1 and CDR2 are KGHSH and LQKENI. The CDR3 covers 14 residues. Trimming cost V 2 bases and J 6 bases, with 11 bases left between them. CDR3 sequence (DNA): TGTGCCAGCTCACCATCAGGGGACCTAAACATTCAGTACTTC. It codes for CASSPSGDLNIQYF.

The chain combines TRBV6-1 with TRBJ1-5; D might be TRBD1 (6 bases). The V gene's germline CDR1 is MNHNS and CDR2 SASEGT. Trimming removed 3 bases from V and 9 bases from J, with 15 bases in between. CDR3 length: 14 amino acids. This CDR3 reads CASSDGRGPGPQHF. The CDR3 DNA reads TGTGCCAGCAGTGACGGCAGGGGCCCGGGGCCCCAGCATTTT.

This clone was recorded only once. The chain joins TRBV6-6 to TRBJ2-3; 7 bases are a match to TRBD1. CDR3 length: 13 residues. V shed 9 bases, J shed 4 bases, and the junction held 7 bases outside the gene matches. Germline V gene sequence: CDR1 MNHNY, CDR2 SVGAGI (reference sequence). In DNA, the CDR3 is TGTGCCAGTCTGACAGGGAGTTCAGATACGCAGTATTTT. Its protein product is CASLTGSSDTQYF.

This chain uses TRBV9 with TRBJ1-5; perhaps TRBD1 as D (5 bases). The germline CDR1 and CDR2 sequences are SGDLS and YYNGEE. Trimming stripped 2 bases from V and 9 bases from J, with 12 bases between. This CDR3 is 13 amino acids long. For the CDR3, the DNA is TGTGCCAGCAGCGTCAAGGGGAAAAGGCCCCAGCATTTT. Translating gives CASSVKGKRPQHF.

This clone appeared a few times. The chain combines TRBV10-3 with TRBJ1-1; 8 bases are a match to TRBD1. V was clipped by 7 bases and J by 11 bases; unmatched bases: 12. The CDR3 contains 13 residues. The V gene's germline CDR1 is ENHRY and CDR2 SYGVKD. CDR3 amino acids: CAITRDRNQGAFF. The DNA of the CDR3 is TGTGCCATCACTCGGGACAGGAACCAAGGGGCTTTCTTT.

The chain uses TRBV5-1 and TRBJ2-3; perhaps TRBD1 as D (6 bases). CDR1 is SGHRS and CDR2 is YFSETQ in the germline V gene. The CDR3 contains 14 residues. Trimming cost V 0 bases and J 6 bases, with 11 bases left between them. Here the CDR3 reads CASSLVGGLDTQYF. CDR3 nucleotides: TGCGCCAGCAGCTTGGTTGGGGGCTTGGATACGCAGTATTTT.

The chain employs TRBV9 and TRBJ2-3, with 7 positions matching TRBD1. CDR1 and CDR2 from the germline V gene are SGDLS and YYNGEE. The CDR3 contains 15 residues. V shed 0 bases and J 1 base; nucleotides not matched to a gene: 2. CDR3 in DNA: TGTGCCAGCAGCGTAGAAGACAGGGGCACAGATACGCAGTATTTT. This encodes CASSVEDRGTDTQYF.

This chain joins TRBV7-3 and TRBJ2-3, with 9 bases lining up with TRBD2. In germline, CDR1 is SGHTA, CDR2 FQGTGA. With V trimmed by 5 bases and J by 3 bases, 6 bases remained unmatched. The CDR3 has 15 residues. CDR3 bases: TGTGCCAGCAGCCCAACGGGACTAGCTACAGATACGCAGTATTTT. This translates into CASSPTGLATDTQYF.

V usage is TRBV7-9 and J usage is TRBJ1-2; 8 bases fit TRBD1. J was trimmed by 5 bases and V by 5 bases; bases with no gene match: 4. This CDR3 has 13 residues. Germline assignment: CDR1 SEHNR and CDR2 FQNEAQ (reference sequence). This CDR3 is CASSQTGGYGYTF. DNA for the CDR3: TGTGCCAGCAGCCAAACAGGGGGTTATGGCTACACCTTC.

The rearrangement links TRBV6-5 to TRBJ2-7; 10 nucleotides align to TRBD2. J lost 3 bases, V lost 2 bases, and 1 base had no gene match. CDR1 and CDR2 from the germline V gene are MNHEY and SVGAGI. The CDR3 length is 14 residues. CDR3 region: CASSYERGGYEQYF. CDR3 DNA: TGTGCCAGCAGTTACGAGCGGGGGGGCTACGAGCAGTACTTC.

The V and J genes are TRBV7-2 and TRBJ2-1; D is possibly TRBD2 (5 bases). From germline, CDR1 is SGHTA and CDR2 FQGNSA. V was cut by 5 bases and J by 4 bases, with 9 bases left in between. The CDR3 loop spans 13 amino acids. The CDR3 is CASSGGLYNEQFF. In DNA form, the CDR3 reads TGTGCCAGCAGCGGTGGACTGTACAATGAGCAGTTCTTC.

With respect to this clone: Its ends do not fully match the called genes, so a read error is possible. The CDR3 loop reads CASSPNLGSYRIF. The CDR3 DNA sequence: TGTGCCAGCAGTCCTAACTTGGGCTCGTATAGGATCTTC. The chain combines TRBV27 with TRBJ2-1, with D unclear. This CDR3 comprises 13 residues. In germline, CDR1 is MNHEY, CDR2 SMNVEV (reference sequence).

V usage is TRBV28 and J usage is TRBJ2-7; 7 bases line up with TRBD1. This CDR3 has 15 residues. Germline values: CDR1 MDHEN, CDR2 SYDVKM. Trimming at V came to 3 bases and at J to 5 bases, leaving 10 bases not matched to a gene. CDR3 region: CASSFPRQGIHEQYF. The CDR3 DNA reads TGTGCCAGCAGTTTTCCGCGACAGGGAATACACGAGCAGTACTTC.